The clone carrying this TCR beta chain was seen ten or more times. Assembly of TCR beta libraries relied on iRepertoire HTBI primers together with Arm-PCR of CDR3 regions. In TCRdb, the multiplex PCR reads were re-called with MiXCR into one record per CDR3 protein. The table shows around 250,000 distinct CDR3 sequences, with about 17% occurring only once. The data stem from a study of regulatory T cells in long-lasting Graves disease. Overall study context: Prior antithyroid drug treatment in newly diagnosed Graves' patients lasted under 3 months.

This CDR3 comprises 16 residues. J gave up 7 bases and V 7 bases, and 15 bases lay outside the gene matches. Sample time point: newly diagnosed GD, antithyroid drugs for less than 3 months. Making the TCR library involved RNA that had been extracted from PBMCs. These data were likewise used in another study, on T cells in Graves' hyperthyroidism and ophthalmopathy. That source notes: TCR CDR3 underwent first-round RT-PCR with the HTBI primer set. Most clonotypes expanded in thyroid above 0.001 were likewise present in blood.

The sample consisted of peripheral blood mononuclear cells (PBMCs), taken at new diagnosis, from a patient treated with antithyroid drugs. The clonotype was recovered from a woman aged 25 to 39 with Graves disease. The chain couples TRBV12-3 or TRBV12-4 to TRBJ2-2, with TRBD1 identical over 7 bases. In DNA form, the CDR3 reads TGTGCCAGCACCCAACAGGGGCCTCGCGAGGGCGGGGAGCTGTTTTTT. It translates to CASTQQGPREGGELFF.